Given below is one T cell receptor (beta chain) in context. Method: immunoSEQ multiplex PCR; TCRdb's copy keeps in-frame clones and lacks some. This table has more than 95,000 clones, around 96% appearing once. The data originate from a study of technical replicates of blood from a handful of donors. The V gene's germline CDR1 is KGHSH and CDR2 LQKENI. Trimming left V 3 bases short and J 5 bases short, with 6 bases between. CDR3 length: 12 amino acids. Specimen: T cells isolated from PBMCs. The receptor comes from a human donor in good health. J is TRBJ2-3 and V is TRBV18; no firm D call. CDR3 in DNA: TGTGCCAGCTCACCCGGTGGAGATACGCAGTATTTT. It specifies CASSPGGDTQYF.